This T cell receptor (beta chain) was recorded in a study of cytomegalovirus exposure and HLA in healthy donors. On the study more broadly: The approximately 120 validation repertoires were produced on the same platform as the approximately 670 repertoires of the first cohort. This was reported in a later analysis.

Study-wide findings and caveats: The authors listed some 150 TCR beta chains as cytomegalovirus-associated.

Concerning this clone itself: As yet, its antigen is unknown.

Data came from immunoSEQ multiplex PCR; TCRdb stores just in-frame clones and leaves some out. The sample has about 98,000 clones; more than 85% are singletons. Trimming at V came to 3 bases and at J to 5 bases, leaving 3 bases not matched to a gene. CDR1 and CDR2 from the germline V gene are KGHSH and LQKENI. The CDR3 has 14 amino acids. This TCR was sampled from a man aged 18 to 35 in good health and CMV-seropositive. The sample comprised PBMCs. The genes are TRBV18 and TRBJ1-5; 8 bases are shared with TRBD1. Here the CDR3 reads CASSPTGEDQPQHF. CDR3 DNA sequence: TGTGCCAGCTCACCGACAGGGGAGGATCAGCCCCAGCATTTT.